The 28 T cell receptor beta chains given below trace back to one sample, sequenced in a study of glioma-infiltrating T cells after dendritic cell vaccination. Here immunoSEQ multiplex PCR was the method, and the copy in TCRdb shows in-frame clones only, minus some. The table records just under 85,000 clones, approximately 90% of them present only once. The sequenced sample was blood, obtained before dendritic cell vaccination. These receptors came from a human donor with glioblastoma.

The chain has TRBV10-1 and TRBJ2-3, with 12 bases identical to TRBD1. CDR1 WNHNN and CDR2 SYGVQD come from the germline V gene (reference sequence). V lost 2 bases, J lost 5 bases, and 5 bases stayed unmatched. The CDR3 runs to 16 residues. The CDR3 protein is CASSEGGQGARDTQYF. The CDR3 coding sequence is TGCGCCAGCAGTGAGGGGGGACAGGGGGCGCGAGATACGCAGTATTTT.

In this sample, this clone turned up once. The gene calls are TRBV7-2 and TRBJ2-1; 9 bases match TRBD2. The germline V gene has CDR1 SGHTA and CDR2 FQGNSA. The trim removed 3 bases at V and 9 bases at J, leaving 6 bases unmatched. The CDR3 spans 14 residues. CDR3 sequence (DNA): TGTGCCAGCAGCTTTACGCGGGAGGGCACTGAGCAGTTCTTC. Translation gives CASSFTREGTEQFF.

The chain joins TRBV5-1 to TRBJ2-7; D perhaps matches TRBD2 (5 bases). Germline CDR1 and CDR2: SGHRS and YFSETQ. CDR3 length: 16 residues. Trimming removed 0 bases at V and 6 bases at J, with 19 bases between. The CDR3 DNA sequence: TGCGCCAGCAGCTTGGAGTCACGGAGAGGGCTTGTCGAGCAGTACTTC. It codes for CASSLESRRGLVEQYF.

The chain combines TRBV19 with TRBJ2-1; maybe TRBD1 (5 bases). Trimming removed 6 bases from V and 9 bases from J, with 15 bases in between. The CDR3 loop spans 13 amino acids. Germline V lookup: CDR1 LNHDA, CDR2 SQIVND (reference sequence). CDR3: CASRGQGKGEQFF. Here the CDR3 DNA reads TGTGCCAGTAGGGGGCAGGGTAAGGGTGAGCAGTTCTTC.

The chain uses TRBV6-6 and TRBJ2-1; D perhaps matches TRBD1 (5 bases). The CDR3 sequence is 13 residues long. Trimming removed 5 bases at V and 8 bases at J, with 13 bases between. Looked up from germline, CDR1 is MNHNY and CDR2 is SVGAGI (reference sequence). The CDR3 DNA reads TGTGCCAGCAGTCGCAGGGATTTCGATGAGCAGTTCTTC. Its protein product is CASSRRDFDEQFF.

The V and J genes are TRBV2 and TRBJ2-1; D is perhaps TRBD2 (6 bases). The CDR3 has 13 residues. Trimming pared 7 bases from V and 5 bases from J, leaving 12 bases between. Germline loops: CDR1 SNHLY, CDR2 FYNNEI. The CDR3 loop is CASTKTRDNEQFF. The CDR3 nucleotides read TGTGCCAGCACCAAGACTAGGGACAATGAGCAGTTCTTC.

The CDR3 spells CATKQGEITGELFF. The CDR3 bases are TGTGCCACTAAACAGGGTGAGATAACCGGGGAGCTGTTTTTT. The chain combines TRBV5-5 with TRBJ2-2, with D perhaps TRBD1 (6 bases). V lost 9 bases and J lost 5, with 17 bases in between. Germline CDR1 SGHKS, CDR2 YYEKEE (reference sequence). This CDR3 region has 14 residues.

Concerning this clone: A junction end diverges from the germline sequence, so it may reflect a read error. J is TRBJ2-7 and V is TRBV10-3, with 10 bases lining up with TRBD1. This CDR3 contains 14 residues. CDR1 ENHRY and CDR2 SYGVKD come from the germline V gene. The CDR3 DNA follows: TGTGCCATCAGGCCCGGACAGGGGGACTACAAGCAGTACTTC. Encoded protein: CAIRPGQGDYKQYF.

The V and J genes are TRBV4-1 and TRBJ1-1; no definite D call. Trimming took off 0 bases at V and 2 bases at J, with 10 bases between the two ends. Per the germline V gene, CDR1 is MGHRA and CDR2 is YSYEKL. The CDR3 totals 15 residues. The CDR3 nucleotides read TGCGCCAGCAGCCAAGACCTTGGCGGCAACACTGAAGCTTTCTTT. This encodes CASSQDLGGNTEAFF.

This clone has more than one count but fewer than ten. The chain recombines TRBV6-1 with TRBJ1-1, with D unclear. V was shortened by 5 bases and J by 6 bases, with 16 bases between the two germline ends. Germline CDR1 reads MNHNS; CDR2 reads SASEGT. There are 14 residues in the CDR3. The CDR3 DNA follows: TGTGCCAGCAGTTTAGCTGTAGTAAACGCTGAAGCTTTCTTT. Translation: CASSLAVVNAEAFF.

This clone was counted a few times. The chain joins TRBV30 to TRBJ2-2, with 9 bases that match TRBD1. Germline CDR1 reads GTSNPN; CDR2 reads SVGIG (reference sequence). Germline trimming cut 7 bases from V and 1 base from J; bases unmatched to any gene: 4. The CDR3 sequence is 14 residues long. Written as DNA, the CDR3 is TGTGCCTTAACAGGGGGCAGGAACACCGGGGAGCTGTTTTTT. This sequence encodes CALTGGRNTGELFF.

This sequence joins TRBV5-1 and TRBJ2-7; 7 bases agree with TRBD2. V shed 4 bases and J 3 bases; nucleotides not matched to a gene: 4. The germline CDR1 and CDR2 sequences are SGHRS and YFSETQ. This CDR3 comprises 13 residues. CDR3 in DNA: TGCGCCAGCAGCCCAGCTAGCGGCTACGAGCAGTACTTC. It encodes CASSPASGYEQYF.

The chain employs TRBV4-1 and TRBJ2-7; 15 bases fit TRBD2. CDR1 is MGHRA and CDR2 is YSYEKL in the germline V gene. This CDR3 has 17 residues. The J segment lost 2 bases and the V segment lost 4 bases, leaving 6 bases of the junction unmatched. In DNA, the CDR3 is TGCGCCAGCAGCCCCTGGGGACTAGCGGGGGGCGCCTACGAGCAGTACTTC. Residues: CASSPWGLAGGAYEQYF.

The chain is built from TRBV5-6 and TRBJ2-5, with 7 bases aligning to TRBD1. After removal of 0 bases from V and 5 bases from J, the junction contained 4 bases not matched to a gene. The CDR3 runs to 14 residues. The germline V gene has CDR1 SGHDT and CDR2 YYEEEE. CDR3 DNA: TGTGCCAGCAGCTTGGCAAGCAGGGGGGAGACCCAGTACTTC. Translated: CASSLASRGETQYF.

The rearrangement joins TRBV28 to TRBJ1-1; tentative D call: TRBD1 (5 bases). The V gene lost 7 bases and the J gene lost 4 bases, with 7 bases spanning the gap. The V gene's germline CDR1 is MDHEN and CDR2 SYDVKM. The CDR3 is 11 residues long. DNA for the CDR3: TGTGCCAGCACGGGGGTCACTGAAGCTTTCTTT. Protein sequence: CASTGVTEAFF.

V is TRBV15 and J is TRBJ1-5; the D gene is possibly TRBD1 (5 bases). Per germline, CDR1 LNHNV and CDR2 YYDKDF (reference sequence). The CDR3 has 15 residues. Trimming removed 1 base at V and 8 bases at J, with 15 bases between. The CDR3 sequence is CATSRAQGYLKPQHF. In DNA, the CDR3 is TGTGCCACCAGCAGAGCCCAGGGATATTTGAAGCCCCAGCATTTT.

This clone was detected only once. The chain joins TRBV7-9 to TRBJ2-7; D perhaps matches TRBD1 (5 bases). The V end was cut by 1 base, the J end by 2 bases, with 9 bases between. Germline CDR1 is SEHNR and CDR2 is FQNEAQ (reference sequence). The CDR3 is 14 residues long. In nucleotides, the CDR3 is TGTGCCAGCAGCTTAGTGGCAGGGACCTACGAGCAGTACTTC. Protein sequence: CASSLVAGTYEQYF. The full variable domain, in which reference TRBV7-9 and TRBJ2-7 provide the parts outside the CDR3, is DTGVSQNPRHKITKRGQNVTFRCDPISEHNRLYWYRQTLGQGPEFLTYFQNEAQLEKSRLLSDRFSAERPKGSFSTLEIQRTEQGDSAMYLCASSLVAGTYEQYFGPGTRLTVT.

V usage is TRBV4-2 and J usage is TRBJ2-7; D perhaps matches TRBD1 (6 bases). Deletions cut 0 bases from V and 4 bases from J, with 25 bases between. Germline V gene sequence: CDR1 LGHNA, CDR2 YNFKEQ. The CDR3 extends over 19 amino acids. The CDR3 here is CASSQDATKGVHRGYEQYF. CDR3 DNA sequence: TGTGCCAGCAGCCAAGATGCGACGAAGGGGGTTCATAGAGGGTACGAGCAGTACTTC.

The sample holds one count of this clone. The rearrangement links TRBV18 to TRBJ2-7; D possibly corresponds to TRBD2 (6 bases). V lost 2 bases and J lost 3, with 17 bases in between. Per germline, CDR1 KGHSH and CDR2 LQKENI. The CDR3 contains 16 residues. CDR3 sequence (DNA): TGTGCCAGCTCACCAGGGGGAGGAAAGGGGTTCTACGAGCAGTACTTC. This gives the protein CASSPGGGKGFYEQYF.

This rearrangement joins TRBV6-6 to TRBJ1-4; TRBD1 aligns across 12 bases. This CDR3 comprises 16 residues. The junction had 7 bases not matched to a gene; V was cut back by 5 bases and J by 6 bases. Germline V CDR1 and CDR2: MNHNY, SVGAGI (reference sequence). The CDR3 spells CASSKGTGGFDEKLFF. CDR3 DNA: TGTGCCAGCAGTAAGGGGACAGGGGGCTTCGATGAAAAACTGTTTTTT.

The chain combines TRBV2 with TRBJ2-4; TRBD2 agrees at 11 bases. The CDR3 length is 16 residues. Trimming cost V 6 bases and J 2 bases; bases outside gene matches: 6. CDR1 is SNHLY and CDR2 is FYNNEI in the germline V gene. CDR3 in DNA: TGTGCCAGCAGGGCTAGCGGGGGGTCAACCAAAAACATTCAGTACTTC. Its translation: CASRASGGSTKNIQYF.

This clone was counted once. V usage is TRBV2 and J usage is TRBJ1-5; a weak D match, TRBD1 (6 bases). The V end lost 7 bases, the J end lost 6 bases, and 16 bases lay between the germline ends. From germline, CDR1 is SNHLY and CDR2 FYNNEI. The length of the CDR3 is 14 residues. In nucleotides, the CDR3 is TGTGCCAGCATGTCGGGCAGGGGCTTTCAGCCCCAGCATTTT. Its translation: CASMSGRGFQPQHF.

The chain recombines TRBV11-2 with TRBJ2-2; TRBD2 matches 12 bases. From germline, CDR1 is SGHAT and CDR2 FQNNGV. The CDR3 sequence is 16 residues long. V dropped 10 bases and J dropped 7; count of bases not matched to a gene: 13. CDR3: CAILRGPLAGGGELFF. The DNA for the CDR3 is TGTGCCATCCTCAGGGGGCCACTAGCGGGAGGCGGGGAGCTGTTTTTT.

The gene calls are TRBV25-1 and TRBJ2-5, with D possibly TRBD1 on 6 matching bases. The end of the DNA aligns better with TRBJ2-7, so the J call may be wrong. This CDR3 comprises 14 residues. Germline V gene data show CDR1 as MGHDK and CDR2 as SYGVNS. The CDR3 bases are TGTGCCAGCATCCCATCAACAGGGTCCTACGAGCAGTACTTC. Protein: CASIPSTGSYEQYF.

The chain couples TRBV10-3 to TRBJ1-1, with 9 bases aligning to TRBD1. Germline V gene sequence: CDR1 ENHRY, CDR2 SYGVKD. The CDR3 totals 14 residues. The V gene end was trimmed by 7 bases and the J gene end by 6 bases; junction bases not matched to a gene: 9. The CDR3 reads CAITQGALDAEAFF. For the CDR3, the DNA is TGTGCCATCACACAGGGGGCGCTTGACGCTGAAGCTTTCTTT.

The chain combines TRBV4-1 with TRBJ2-1; no definite D call. V shed 3 bases and J shed 10 bases, with 10 bases lying between them. CDR1 is MGHRA and CDR2 is YSYEKL in the germline V gene. The CDR3 covers 12 residues. CDR3 DNA: TGCGCCAGCAGCCAGCCTGCCAGGGAGCAGTTCTTC. Residues: CASSQPAREQFF.

The V call is TRBV4-2, the J call TRBJ2-5; 8 positions agree with TRBD2. This CDR3 is built from 16 residues. Germline V gives CDR1 LGHNA, CDR2 YNFKEQ. J gave up 3 bases and V 0 bases, and 6 bases lay outside the gene matches. CDR3 region: CASSQDQGSGKETQYF. The CDR3 coding sequence is TGTGCCAGCAGCCAAGATCAGGGTAGCGGGAAAGAGACCCAGTACTTC.

The rearrangement joins TRBV15 to TRBJ1-1; D perhaps matches TRBD1 (6 bases). Trimming cost V 5 bases and J 3 bases, with 13 bases left between them. This CDR3 spans 14 amino acids. Germline loops: CDR1 LNHNV, CDR2 YYDKDF (reference sequence). This CDR3 is CATSLNRVDTEAFF. CDR3 in DNA: TGTGCCACCAGCTTAAACAGGGTTGACACTGAAGCTTTCTTT.